Listed below are T cell receptor beta chains from one sample, sequenced in a study of T cells in Graves' hyperthyroidism and ophthalmopathy. TCRdb reanalysed the multiplex PCR reads using MiXCR and keeps one entry per CDR3 protein. This table holds roughly 380,000 distinct CDR3 sequences, approximately 15% found once. What was sequenced was blood. The source is a woman aged 55-69 years with Graves' hyperthyroidism. Each CDR3 is given with its conserved first and last residue. D genes are given only for firm matches. Clone size appears in some rows only: once, few, many, or a class for an expanded clone.

V gene: TRBV30; D gene: -; clone size: many; J gene: TRBJ1-6; CDR3 DNA: TGTGCCTGGAGTCCCGGCGGCGCCCCGAGGCTCCACTTT; CDR3 protein: CAWSPGGAPRLHF
V gene: TRBV30; D gene: -; clone size: many; J gene: TRBJ2-5; CDR3 DNA: TGTGCCTGGAGGACGGGCCAGGTACGGGAAGAGACCCAGTACTTC; CDR3 protein: CAWRTGQVREETQYF
V gene: TRBV20-1; D gene: TRBD2; clone size: many; J gene: TRBJ2-1; CDR3 DNA: TGCAGTGCTTCAGCTAGCGGGAGGGCCCACAATGAGCAGTTCTTC; CDR3 protein: CSASASGRAHNEQFF
V gene: TRBV11-2; D gene: -; clone size: -; J gene: TRBJ1-6; CDR3 DNA: TGTGCCAGCAGCCGGAGCGGAAGCTCCTATAATTCACCCCTCCACTTT; CDR3 protein: CASSRSGSSYNSPLHF
V gene: TRBV6-1; D gene: TRBD2; clone size: -; J gene: TRBJ2-3; CDR3 DNA: TGTGCCAGCAGCCTTAGCGGGAGGTTCAGGGATACGCAGTATTTT; CDR3 protein: CASSLSGRFRDTQYF
V gene: TRBV9; D gene: -; clone size: -; J gene: TRBJ2-5; CDR3 DNA: TGTGCCAGCAGCGTCTCCCTCCAAGAGACCCAGTACTTC; CDR3 protein: CASSVSLQETQYF
V gene: TRBV11-3; D gene: -; clone size: -; J gene: TRBJ2-1; CDR3 DNA: TGTGCCAGCAGCTTAGTGTTGGATAGCGGTAGCTCCTACAATGAGCAGTTCTTC; CDR3 protein: CASSLVLDSGSSYNEQFF
V gene: TRBV7-9; D gene: -; clone size: many; J gene: TRBJ2-7; CDR3 DNA: TGTGCCAGCAGCTTAGGGGCGCGTAGCGGCTCCTACGAGCAGTACTTC; CDR3 protein: CASSLGARSGSYEQYF
V gene: TRBV7-9; D gene: -; clone size: few; J gene: TRBJ1-5; CDR3 DNA: TGTGCCAGCAGCTTTCAGACGGATCAGCCCCAGCATTTT; CDR3 protein: CASSFQTDQPQHF
V gene: TRBV7-9; D gene: TRBD2; clone size: -; J gene: TRBJ2-3; CDR3 DNA: TGTGCCAGCAGCTTACGTCGGGGCGGGAGGGCCATCGCAGATACGCAGTATTTT; CDR3 protein: CASSLRRGGRAIADTQYF
V gene: TRBV11-2; D gene: TRBD1; clone size: -; J gene: TRBJ1-2; CDR3 DNA: TGTGCCAGCAGCCCCTCGGACAGGGCCTATGGCTACACCTTC; CDR3 protein: CASSPSDRAYGYTF
V gene: TRBV28; D gene: TRBD1; clone size: -; J gene: TRBJ2-3; CDR3 DNA: TGTGCCAGCAGTCACAGGGGGCGCACAGATACGCAGTATTTT; CDR3 protein: CASSHRGRTDTQYF
V gene: TRBV20-1; D gene: -; clone size: many; J gene: TRBJ2-3; CDR3 DNA: TGCAGTGCTAGAGAGAAGGGGGATATTTTTTTACCAGATACGCAGTATTTT; CDR3 protein: CSAREKGDIFLPDTQYF
V gene: TRBV6-2/TRBV6-3; D gene: TRBD1; clone size: many; J gene: TRBJ2-5; CDR3 DNA: TGTGCCAGCAGTTCTGGACCCGGGACAGGGACGCGAGAGACCCAGTACTTC; CDR3 protein: CASSSGPGTGTRETQYF
V gene: TRBV12-5; D gene: -; clone size: -; J gene: TRBJ1-6; CDR3 DNA: TGTGCTAGTGGTTTGGTATCCGGGGGGGGATCACCCCTCCACTTT; CDR3 protein: CASGLVSGGGSPLHF
V gene: TRBV20-1; D gene: -; clone size: -; J gene: TRBJ1-2; CDR3 DNA: TGCAGTGCTAAGGTGTCGGGGGTGGGTGGCTACACCTTC; CDR3 protein: CSAKVSGVGGYTF
V gene: TRBV12-3/TRBV12-4; D gene: -; clone size: many; J gene: TRBJ2-3; CDR3 DNA: TGTGCCAGCAGTTTACGGGGGCTAGATACGCAGTATTTT; CDR3 protein: CASSLRGLDTQYF
V gene: TRBV3-1; D gene: -; clone size: many; J gene: TRBJ2-7; CDR3 DNA: TGTGCCAGCAGCCAAGGGGTGCTAGGAGGGTACGAGCAGTACTTC; CDR3 protein: CASSQGVLGGYEQYF
V gene: TRBV27; D gene: TRBD2; clone size: many; J gene: TRBJ2-5; CDR3 DNA: TGTGCCAGCAGTTTCGGGGGACTAGCGGGCGGGGTGGGAGAGACCCAGTACTTC; CDR3 protein: CASSFGGLAGGVGETQYF
V gene: TRBV20-1; D gene: TRBD2; clone size: once; J gene: TRBJ2-3; CDR3 DNA: TGCAGTGCTAGAGATAGGGGACTAGCGGGAAACACAGATACGCAGTATTTT; CDR3 protein: CSARDRGLAGNTDTQYF
V gene: TRBV9; D gene: -; clone size: -; J gene: TRBJ2-3; CDR3 DNA: TGTGCCAGCAGCGTAGAAATGGGCACAGATACGCAGTATTTT; CDR3 protein: CASSVEMGTDTQYF
V gene: TRBV9; D gene: -; clone size: -; J gene: TRBJ2-3; CDR3 DNA: TGTGCCAGCAGCGTAGAGGATAGCACAGATACGCAGTATTTT; CDR3 protein: CASSVEDSTDTQYF
V gene: TRBV11-2; D gene: TRBD1; clone size: many; J gene: TRBJ2-7; CDR3 DNA: TGTGCCAGCAGCTTCAGACAGGGGCCGTCTGGCGAGCAGTACTTC; CDR3 protein: CASSFRQGPSGEQYF
V gene: TRBV3-1; D gene: -; clone size: -; J gene: TRBJ1-3; CDR3 DNA: TGTGCCAGCAGCTTTGGACAGAGAAACACCATATATTTT; CDR3 protein: CASSFGQRNTIYF
V gene: TRBV7-9; D gene: -; clone size: -; J gene: TRBJ1-2; CDR3 DNA: TGTGCCAGCAGCCGGAGGGCGACAAACTATGGCTACACCTTC; CDR3 protein: CASSRRATNYGYTF
V gene: TRBV4-1; D gene: -; clone size: many; J gene: TRBJ1-1; CDR3 DNA: TGCGCCAGCAGCCAAGGAACAGCCCAGAACACTGAAGCTTTCTTT; CDR3 protein: CASSQGTAQNTEAFF
V gene: TRBV19; D gene: -; clone size: -; J gene: TRBJ1-3; CDR3 DNA: TGTGCCAGTGATTGGGGGCTTCGTGGAAACACCATATATTTT; CDR3 protein: CASDWGLRGNTIYF
V gene: TRBV12-5; D gene: TRBD2; clone size: few; J gene: TRBJ2-3; CDR3 DNA: TGTGCTAGTGGTTCCTGGACTAGCGGGAGGGCCGTAGCGGATACGCAGTATTTT; CDR3 protein: CASGSWTSGRAVADTQYF
V gene: TRBV6-1; D gene: -; clone size: many; J gene: TRBJ1-5; CDR3 DNA: TGTGCCAGCAGTGTAGGACGGGGTCAGCCCCAGCATTTT; CDR3 protein: CASSVGRGQPQHF
V gene: TRBV5-6; D gene: -; clone size: -; J gene: TRBJ1-2; CDR3 DNA: TGTGCCAGCAGCTTGGTGAACCAGGACAACGGCTATGGCTACACCTTC; CDR3 protein: CASSLVNQDNGYGYTF
V gene: TRBV11-2; D gene: TRBD1; clone size: many; J gene: TRBJ2-1; CDR3 DNA: TGTGCCAGCAGGGAAGGGGTAGGGGGCCTCCAGTTCTTC; CDR3 protein: CASREGVGGLQFF
V gene: TRBV11-2; D gene: -; clone size: -; J gene: TRBJ2-3; CDR3 DNA: TGTGCCAGCAGCTTAGATCCCCTTCAGGGCACAGATACGCAGTATTTT; CDR3 protein: CASSLDPLQGTDTQYF
V gene: TRBV2; D gene: TRBD1; clone size: many; J gene: TRBJ1-2; CDR3 DNA: TGTGCCAGCAACAGGGGGGGACAGGGCTTCTTCGGCTACACCTTC; CDR3 protein: CASNRGGQGFFGYTF
V gene: TRBV7-9; D gene: TRBD2; clone size: few; J gene: TRBJ2-1; CDR3 DNA: TGTGCCAGCAGCAATGGCGGGAGGGCTTTCAATGAGCAGTTCTTC; CDR3 protein: CASSNGGRAFNEQFF
V gene: TRBV2; D gene: TRBD2; clone size: many; J gene: TRBJ2-1; CDR3 DNA: TGTGCCACCCGGTCGGCTAGCGGCGATTATGAGCAGTTCTTC; CDR3 protein: CATRSASGDYEQFF
V gene: TRBV10-3; D gene: TRBD2; clone size: many; J gene: TRBJ2-7; CDR3 DNA: TGTGCCATCAGTGAGTCGAACGCGGGAGGGAACGAGCAGTACTTC; CDR3 protein: CAISESNAGGNEQYF
V gene: TRBV11-2; D gene: -; clone size: many; J gene: TRBJ2-5; CDR3 DNA: TGTGCCAGCAGCGGTAGAGGGCGGGAGACCCAGTACTTC; CDR3 protein: CASSGRGRETQYF
V gene: TRBV29-1; D gene: TRBD1; clone size: few; J gene: TRBJ1-2; CDR3 DNA: TGCAGCCCACCAGGGGGGGTACCGGACTATGGCTACACCTTC; CDR3 protein: CSPPGGVPDYGYTF
V gene: TRBV15; D gene: TRBD1; clone size: many; J gene: TRBJ2-7; CDR3 DNA: TGTGCCACCAGCAGAACCGGGACAGGCTCCTACGAGCAGTACTTC; CDR3 protein: CATSRTGTGSYEQYF
V gene: TRBV12-3/TRBV12-4; D gene: TRBD2; clone size: few; J gene: TRBJ2-5; CDR3 DNA: TGTGCCAGCAGTCCCTGGGCGGGGGTACAAGAGACCCAGTACTTC; CDR3 protein: CASSPWAGVQETQYF
V gene: TRBV7-9; D gene: -; clone size: few; J gene: TRBJ1-5; CDR3 DNA: TGTGCCAGCAGCTTATGGAGGGGGGCGCAAGGTCAGCCCCAGCATTTT; CDR3 protein: CASSLWRGAQGQPQHF
V gene: TRBV24-1; D gene: TRBD2; clone size: few; J gene: TRBJ2-3; CDR3 DNA: TGTGCCACCAGTGATCTTGGACTAGCGGGCACAGATACGCAGTATTTT; CDR3 protein: CATSDLGLAGTDTQYF